The sequence of this T cell receptor beta chain was determined in a study of cytomegalovirus exposure and HLA in healthy donors. This CDR3 has 15 residues. The V gene end was trimmed by 5 bases and the J gene end by 6 bases; junction bases not matched to a gene: 7. The germline V gene has CDR1 MDHEN and CDR2 SYDVKM. The PCR used 60 Vbeta and 13 Jbeta primers. Some clones are missing from TCRdb's copy, which holds only in-frame ones; the method was immunoSEQ multiplex PCR. The data contain 93,000 or so clones, around 79% of them seen just once; the ten biggest clones take up 3.5% to 4.5%. This clonotype was sampled from a man aged 45-65 years in good health and CMV-seropositive. The specimen sequenced was PBMCs. V and J are TRBV28 and TRBJ1-5, with 10 bases identical to TRBD1. CDR3: CASSTPGTGAQPQHF. CDR3 DNA sequence: TGTGCCAGCAGTACCCCCGGGACAGGGGCTCAGCCCCAGCATTTT.